The T cell receptor beta chain described here comes from a study of blood T cell repertoires in COVID-19. Across the whole study: The samples span acute and convalescent COVID-19 from the United States, Italy and Spain. In each case, the material was cDNA or gDNA derived from T cells, B-cell-depleted T cells, or PBMCs.

Germline loops: CDR1 SNHLY, CDR2 FYNNEI. Deletions cut 7 bases from V and 2 bases from J, with 15 bases between. The CDR3 loop spans 15 amino acids. Per the study methods: Amplification from reference gene primers served as the basis for estimated nucleated cell counts. The protocol was immunoSEQ multiplex PCR, while the TCRdb copy is restricted to in-frame clones and leaves out a portion. D and trimming were read from the DNA, whereas the V and J calls and clone size are those reported in that table. The sample records under 75,000 clones, approximately 79% being singletons. The receptor was derived from a woman aged 70 to 79 with acute or convalescent COVID-19. The chain links TRBV2 to TRBJ1-3; D possibly corresponds to TRBD1 (6 bases). The sequencing sample was made of peripheral blood. This CDR3 reads CASTGEQGTGNTIYF. The CDR3 coding sequence is TGTGCCAGCACCGGAGAACAGGGAACTGGAAACACCATATATTTT.